This TCR beta chain was identified in a study of cytomegalovirus exposure and HLA in healthy donors. A multiplex PCR was run with 60 Vbeta primers and 13 Jbeta primers. Produced via immunoSEQ multiplex PCR; TCRdb's table is partial and in-frame only. Of some 87,000 clones in the sample, around two thirds were seen once. Points from the study as a whole: TCR beta V- and J-gene trimming was later associated with a missense DCLRE1C variant.

As to this clone: Its specificity is unknown.

The specimen was PBMCs. This sequence was found in a woman aged 25 to 39 in good health and CMV-seropositive.

CDR3 protein: CASSPERGAGTDTQYF. The CDR3 region has the DNA TGTGCCAGCAGCCCTGAGCGGGGGGCGGGGACAGATACGCAGTATTTT. The rearrangement joins TRBV5-8 to TRBJ2-3, with 9 bases aligning to TRBD2. Germline CDR1 reads SGHTS; CDR2 reads YDEGEE. The CDR3 is 16 residues long. With 4 bases clipped from V and 3 bases from J, the junction kept 9 bases outside the gene matches.